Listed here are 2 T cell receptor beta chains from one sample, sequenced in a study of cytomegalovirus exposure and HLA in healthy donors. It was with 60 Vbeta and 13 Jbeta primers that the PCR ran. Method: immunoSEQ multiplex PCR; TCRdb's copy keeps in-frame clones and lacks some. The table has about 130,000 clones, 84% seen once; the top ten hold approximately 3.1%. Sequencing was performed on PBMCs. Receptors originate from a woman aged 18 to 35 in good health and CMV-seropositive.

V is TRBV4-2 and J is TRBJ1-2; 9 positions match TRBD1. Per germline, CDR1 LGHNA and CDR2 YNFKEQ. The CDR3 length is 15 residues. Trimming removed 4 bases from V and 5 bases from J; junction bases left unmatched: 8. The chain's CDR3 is CASSPDGTGSYGYTF. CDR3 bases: TGTGCCAGCAGCCCAGACGGGACAGGGAGTTATGGCTACACCTTC.

The CDR3 DNA is TGTGCCTGGGATAGCCCGGGACAGGGGAACTATGGCTACACCTTC. Translated: CAWDSPGQGNYGYTF. J is TRBJ1-2 and V is TRBV30, with TRBD1 matching 10 bases. Germline V CDR1 and CDR2: GTSNPN, SVGIG (reference sequence). This CDR3 is built from 15 residues. Trimming took 5 bases from V and 2 from J; bases not matched to a gene: 8.